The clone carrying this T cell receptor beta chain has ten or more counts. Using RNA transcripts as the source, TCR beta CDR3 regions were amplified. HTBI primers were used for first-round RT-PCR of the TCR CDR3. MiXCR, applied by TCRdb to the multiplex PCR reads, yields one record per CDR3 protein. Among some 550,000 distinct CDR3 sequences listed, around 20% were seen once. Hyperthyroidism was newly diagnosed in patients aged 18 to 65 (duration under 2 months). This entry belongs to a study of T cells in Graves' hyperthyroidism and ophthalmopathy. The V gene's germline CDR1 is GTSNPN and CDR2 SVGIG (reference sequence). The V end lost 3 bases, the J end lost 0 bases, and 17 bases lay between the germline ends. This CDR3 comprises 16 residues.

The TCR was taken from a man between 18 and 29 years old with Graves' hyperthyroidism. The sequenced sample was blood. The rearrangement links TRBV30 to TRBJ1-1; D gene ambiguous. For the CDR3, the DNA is TGTGCCTGGAGCGCCGAGGTGGTACAGCTGAACACTGAAGCTTTCTTT. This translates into CAWSAEVVQLNTEAFF.